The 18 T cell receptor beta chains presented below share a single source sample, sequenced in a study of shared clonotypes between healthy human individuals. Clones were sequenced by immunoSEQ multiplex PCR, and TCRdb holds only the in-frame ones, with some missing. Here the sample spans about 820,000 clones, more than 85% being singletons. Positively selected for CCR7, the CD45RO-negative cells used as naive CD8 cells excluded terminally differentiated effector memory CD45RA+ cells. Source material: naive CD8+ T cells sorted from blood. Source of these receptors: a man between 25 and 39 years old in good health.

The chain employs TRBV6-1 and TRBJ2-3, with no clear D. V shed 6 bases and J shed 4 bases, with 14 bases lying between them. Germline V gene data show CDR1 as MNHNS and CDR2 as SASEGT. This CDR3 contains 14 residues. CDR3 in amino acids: CASRGLGFPDTQYF. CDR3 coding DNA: TGTGCCAGCAGGGGATTGGGGTTCCCAGATACGCAGTATTTT.

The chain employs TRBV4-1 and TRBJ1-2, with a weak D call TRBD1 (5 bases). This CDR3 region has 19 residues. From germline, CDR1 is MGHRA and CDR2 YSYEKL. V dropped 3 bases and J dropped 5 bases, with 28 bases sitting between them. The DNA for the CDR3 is TGCGCCAGCAGCCAGAGTCCAGGGTCGAGCGGAGTGGTAGGTTATGGCTACACCTTC. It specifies CASSQSPGSSGVVGYGYTF.

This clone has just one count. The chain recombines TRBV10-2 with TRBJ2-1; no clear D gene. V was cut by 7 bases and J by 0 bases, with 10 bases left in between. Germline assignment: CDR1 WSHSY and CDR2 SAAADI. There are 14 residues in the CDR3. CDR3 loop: CASISGSSYNEQFF. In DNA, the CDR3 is TGCGCCAGCATTTCAGGCAGCTCCTACAATGAGCAGTTCTTC.

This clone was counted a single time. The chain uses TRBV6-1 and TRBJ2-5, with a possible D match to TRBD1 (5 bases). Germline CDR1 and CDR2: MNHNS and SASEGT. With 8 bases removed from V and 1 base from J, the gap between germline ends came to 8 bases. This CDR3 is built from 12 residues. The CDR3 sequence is CASGQGQETQYF. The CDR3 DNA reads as TGTGCCAGCGGGCAGGGCCAAGAGACCCAGTACTTC.

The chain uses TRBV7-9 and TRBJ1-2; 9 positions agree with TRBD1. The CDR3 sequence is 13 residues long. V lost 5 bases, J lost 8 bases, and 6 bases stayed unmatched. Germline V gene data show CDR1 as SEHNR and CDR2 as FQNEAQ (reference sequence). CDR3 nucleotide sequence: TGTGCCAGCAGCCCCGGGACAGGGCACGGCTACACCTTC. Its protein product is CASSPGTGHGYTF.

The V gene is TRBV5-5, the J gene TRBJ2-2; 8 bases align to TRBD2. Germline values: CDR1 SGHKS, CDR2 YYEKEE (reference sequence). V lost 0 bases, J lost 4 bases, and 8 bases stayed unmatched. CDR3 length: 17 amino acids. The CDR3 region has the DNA TGTGCCAGCAGCTTGGGGGCTAGCGGGCCACTCACCGGGGAGCTGTTTTTT. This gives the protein CASSLGASGPLTGELFF.

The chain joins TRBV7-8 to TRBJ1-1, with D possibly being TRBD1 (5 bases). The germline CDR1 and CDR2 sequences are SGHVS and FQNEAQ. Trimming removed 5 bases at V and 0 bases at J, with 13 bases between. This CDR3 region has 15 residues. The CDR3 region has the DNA TGTGCCAGCAGCAGACCGACAGAGATGAACACTGAAGCTTTCTTT. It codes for CASSRPTEMNTEAFF.

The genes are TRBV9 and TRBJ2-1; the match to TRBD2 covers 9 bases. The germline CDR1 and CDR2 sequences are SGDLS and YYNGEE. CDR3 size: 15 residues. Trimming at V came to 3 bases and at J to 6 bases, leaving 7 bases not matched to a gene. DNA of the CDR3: TGTGCCAGCAGCGGAAGCGGGAGGAGATCCAATGAGCAGTTCTTC. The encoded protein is CASSGSGRRSNEQFF. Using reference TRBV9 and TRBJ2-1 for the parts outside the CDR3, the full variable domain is DSGVTQTPKHLITATGQRVTLRCSPRSGDLSVYWYQQSLDQGLQFLIQYYNGEERAKGNILERFSAQQFPDLHSELNLSSLELGDSALYFCASSGSGRRSNEQFFGPGTRLTVL.

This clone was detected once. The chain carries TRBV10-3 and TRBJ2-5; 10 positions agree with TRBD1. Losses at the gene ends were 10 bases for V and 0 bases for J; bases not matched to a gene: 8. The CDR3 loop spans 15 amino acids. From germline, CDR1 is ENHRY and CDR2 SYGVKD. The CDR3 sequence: CATSPDRGYQETQYF. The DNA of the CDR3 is TGTGCCACCAGCCCGGACAGGGGGTACCAAGAGACCCAGTACTTC.

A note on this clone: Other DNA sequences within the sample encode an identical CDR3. The CDR3 loop reads CASSLEASGGTDTQYF. The CDR3 nucleotides read TGCGCCAGCAGCTTGGAGGCTAGCGGGGGCACAGATACGCAGTATTTT. The chain carries TRBV5-1 and TRBJ2-3, with TRBD2 matching over 9 bases. The germline V gene has CDR1 SGHRS and CDR2 YFSETQ. There are 16 residues in the CDR3. The ends lost 0 bases at V and 1 base at J; junction bases unmatched: 3.

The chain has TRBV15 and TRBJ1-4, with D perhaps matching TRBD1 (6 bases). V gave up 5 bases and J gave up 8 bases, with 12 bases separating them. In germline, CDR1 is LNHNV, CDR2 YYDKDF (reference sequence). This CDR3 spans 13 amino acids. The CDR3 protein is CATSSGGEEKLFF. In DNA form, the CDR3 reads TGTGCCACCAGCTCCGGGGGCGAAGAAAAACTGTTTTTT.

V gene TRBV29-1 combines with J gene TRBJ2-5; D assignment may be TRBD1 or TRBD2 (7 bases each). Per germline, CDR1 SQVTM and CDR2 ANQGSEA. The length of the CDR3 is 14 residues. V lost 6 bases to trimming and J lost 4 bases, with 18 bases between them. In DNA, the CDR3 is TGCAGCGTGGGGGGGCTTGGGACAGTAGAGACCCAGTACTTC. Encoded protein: CSVGGLGTVETQYF.

CDR3 protein: CASRTGNRPNTEAFF. The CDR3 region has the DNA TGTGCCAGCAGAACGGGGAACCGACCTAACACTGAAGCTTTCTTT. V and J are TRBV5-4 and TRBJ1-1; no clear D gene. Germline-derived CDR1 and CDR2 are SGHNT and YYREEE (reference sequence). V lost 5 bases and J 2 bases, leaving 16 bases between the germline ends. The CDR3 is made up of 15 amino acids. Looking up the rest from reference TRBV5-4 and TRBJ1-1 gives the full variable domain: ETGVTQSPTHLIKTRGQQVTLRCSSQSGHNTVSWYQQALGQGPQFIFQYYREEENGRGNFPPRFSGLQFPNYSSELNVNALELDDSALYLCASRTGNRPNTEAFFGQGTRLTVV.

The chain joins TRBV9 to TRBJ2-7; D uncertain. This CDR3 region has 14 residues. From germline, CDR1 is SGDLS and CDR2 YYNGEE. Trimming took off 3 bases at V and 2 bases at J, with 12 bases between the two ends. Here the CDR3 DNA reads TGTGCCAGCAGCGGCAAACAAGGGCCCTACGAGCAGTACTTC. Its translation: CASSGKQGPYEQYF.

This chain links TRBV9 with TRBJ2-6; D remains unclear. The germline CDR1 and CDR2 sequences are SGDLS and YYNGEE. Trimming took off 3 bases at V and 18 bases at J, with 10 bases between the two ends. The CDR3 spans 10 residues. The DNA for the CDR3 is TGTGCCAGCAGCGGCCGCACGAGGACTTTC. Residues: CASSGRTRTF.

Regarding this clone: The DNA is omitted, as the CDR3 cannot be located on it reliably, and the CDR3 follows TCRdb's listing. CDR3 sequence reads: CASSLGTGGGGYEQYF. This chain uses TRBV27 with TRBJ2-7; the D call TRBD2 from the table was never checked on the DNA. The CDR3 is 16 residues long, ends included. Germline CDR1 is MNHEY and CDR2 is SMNVEV (reference sequence).

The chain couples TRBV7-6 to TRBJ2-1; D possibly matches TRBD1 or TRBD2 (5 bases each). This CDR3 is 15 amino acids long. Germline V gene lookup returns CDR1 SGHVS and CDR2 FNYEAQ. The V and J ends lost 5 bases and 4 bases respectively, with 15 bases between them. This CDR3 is CASSPGTRLYNEQFF. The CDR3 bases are TGTGCCAGCAGCCCCGGGACCCGCTTGTACAATGAGCAGTTCTTC.

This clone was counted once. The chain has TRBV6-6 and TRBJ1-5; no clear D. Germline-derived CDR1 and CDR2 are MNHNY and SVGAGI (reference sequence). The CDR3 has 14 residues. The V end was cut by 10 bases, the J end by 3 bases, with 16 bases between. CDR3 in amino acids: CATDRQQNNQPQHF. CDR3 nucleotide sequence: TGTGCCACAGATAGGCAACAGAACAATCAGCCCCAGCATTTT.